These 23 T cell receptor beta chains share one sample of origin, sequenced in a study of blood T cells in healthy people across ages. Alongside a J-beta primer mix, a sample-barcoded 5' primer served in a second PCR lasting 7 to 11 cycles. TCRdb reprocessed the 5' RACE reads via MiXCR and lists one record per CDR3 protein. The data hold around 790,000 distinct CDR3 sequences, with approximately 48% observed a single time. Sequenced input: blood. The receptors here all came from a man in his 60s in good health.

The chain combines TRBV4-1 with TRBJ2-1, with 9 nucleotides matching TRBD2. Germline trimming cut 5 bases from V and 4 bases from J; bases unmatched to any gene: 3. This CDR3 region has 14 residues. From germline, CDR1 is MGHRA and CDR2 YSYEKL. CDR3 coding DNA: TGCGCCAGCAGCTCTAGCGGGGAGTACAATGAGCAGTTCTTC. Translating it yields CASSSSGEYNEQFF.

The genes are TRBV27 and TRBJ2-2, with TRBD2 identical over 14 bases. CDR1 and CDR2 from the germline V gene are MNHEY and SMNVEV (reference sequence). Germline trimming cut 5 bases from V and 4 bases from J; bases unmatched to any gene: 3. CDR3 size: 16 residues. CDR3: CASSRTSGGFTGELFF. The CDR3 DNA follows: TGTGCCAGCAGTCGGACTAGCGGGGGGTTCACCGGGGAGCTGTTTTTT.

The chain uses TRBV4-3 and TRBJ2-1, with D possibly called TRBD1 or TRBD2 (5 bases each). Germline values: CDR1 LGHNA, CDR2 YSLEER. V was clipped by 4 bases and J by 7 bases, with 14 bases between them. The CDR3 contains 14 residues. The CDR3 loop reads CASSRGISRNEQFF. The CDR3, as DNA: TGCGCCAGCAGCCGGGGGATTAGCAGAAATGAGCAGTTCTTC.

This clonotype was observed a handful of times. The chain carries TRBV18 and TRBJ1-2; TRBD1 might be the D (6 bases). V dropped 2 bases and J dropped 4 bases, with 14 bases sitting between them. This CDR3 has 15 amino acids. Germline assignment: CDR1 KGHSH and CDR2 LQKENI. CDR3 sequence reads: CASSPVAGEGYGYTF. The CDR3 nucleotides are TGTGCCAGCTCACCAGTCGCAGGGGAGGGCTATGGCTACACCTTC.

This clonotype was found many times. Here the CDR3 DNA reads TGCGCCAGCAGCTTAATGGAGGAGACCCAGTACTTC. It yields the protein CASSLMEETQYF. This chain connects TRBV5-1 to TRBJ2-5, with unresolved D. CDR1 and CDR2 (germline): SGHRS, YFSETQ. The V end lost 2 bases, the J end lost 5 bases, and 7 bases lay between the germline ends. The CDR3 runs 12 residues.

There are a few counts of this clonotype. This chain links TRBV14 with TRBJ2-1; TRBD2 matches 7 bases. The CDR3 consists of 14 residues. CDR1 SGHDN and CDR2 FVKESK come from the germline V gene. Losses at the gene ends were 9 bases for V and 0 bases for J; bases not matched to a gene: 5. CDR3 amino acids: CASQERGSYNEQFF. CDR3 DNA: TGTGCCAGTCAGGAGCGGGGCTCCTACAATGAGCAGTTCTTC. Variable domain in full (rest from reference TRBV14 and TRBJ2-1): EAGVTQFPSHSVIEKGQTVTLRCDPISGHDNLYWYRRVMGKEIKFLLHFVKESKQDESGMPNNRFLAERTGGTYSTLKVQPAELEDSGVYFCASQERGSYNEQFFGPGTRLTVL.

CDR3 protein: CASSPSTGPGNTIYF. The CDR3 DNA sequence: TGTGCCAGCAGCCCATCAACAGGGCCCGGAAACACCATATATTTT. This sequence joins TRBV7-9 and TRBJ1-3, with TRBD1 as a possible D gene (6 bases). The V end was cut by 5 bases, the J end by 4 bases, with 15 bases between. The CDR3 spans 15 residues. Germline V gene lookup returns CDR1 SEHNR and CDR2 FQNEAQ (reference sequence).

This clonotype was counted between two and nine times. The V call is TRBV7-2, the J call TRBJ1-6, with a weak D call TRBD1 (5 bases). Germline V CDR1 and CDR2: SGHTA, FQGNSA. The CDR3 has 15 amino acids. V was cut by 1 base and J by 8 bases, with 12 bases left in between. As DNA, the CDR3 is TGTGCCAGCAGCTTAGAACCGGGGGAATATTCACCCCTCCACTTT. Amino acid sequence: CASSLEPGEYSPLHF. Drawing the rest from reference TRBV7-2 and TRBJ1-6, the complete variable domain is GAGVSQSPSNKVTEKGKDVELRCDPISGHTALYWYRQSLGQGLEFLIYFQGNSAPDKSGLPSDRFSAERTGGSVSTLTIQRTQQEDSAVYLCASSLEPGEYSPLHFGNGTRLTVT.

The V and J genes are TRBV20-1 and TRBJ2-1; D is uncertain. V lost 6 bases and J 7 bases, leaving 16 bases between the germline ends. Germline values: CDR1 DFQATT, CDR2 SNEGSKA (reference sequence). There are 13 residues in the CDR3. The chain's CDR3 is CSAEPMMRNEQFF. CDR3 in DNA: TGCAGTGCCGAGCCCATGATGAGAAATGAGCAGTTCTTC.

The rearrangement joins TRBV2 to TRBJ2-2; 9 nucleotides agree with TRBD1. Germline lookup yields CDR1 SNHLY and CDR2 FYNNEI. Trimming took 5 bases from V and 0 from J; bases not matched to a gene: 1. The CDR3 is made up of 15 amino acids. DNA of the CDR3: TGTGCCAGCAGTCGGGACAGGGCGAACACCGGGGAGCTGTTTTTT. Translation gives CASSRDRANTGELFF.

The genes are TRBV20-1 and TRBJ1-6; D is undetermined. This CDR3 region has 17 residues. The germline V gene has CDR1 DFQATT and CDR2 SNEGSKA (reference sequence). Trimming cost V 7 bases and J 0 bases, with 19 bases left between them. In DNA form, the CDR3 reads TGCAGTGGGGGAGAGAGGCAACTGAGCTCCTATAATTCACCCCTCCACTTT. It yields the protein CSGGERQLSSYNSPLHF.

This clonotype has at least ten counts. This chain uses TRBV7-2 with TRBJ2-7; the D gene is possibly TRBD2 (7 bases). The germline V gene has CDR1 SGHTA and CDR2 FQGNSA. Trimming removed 0 bases from V and 5 bases from J, with 14 bases in between. The CDR3 sequence is 15 residues long. CDR3 residues: CASSLAYRGANEQYF. CDR3 nucleotide sequence: TGTGCCAGCAGCTTAGCGTACCGGGGGGCCAACGAGCAGTACTTC. Variable domain in full (rest from reference TRBV7-2 and TRBJ2-7): GAGVSQSPSNKVTEKGKDVELRCDPISGHTALYWYRQSLGQGLEFLIYFQGNSAPDKSGLPSDRFSAERTGGSVSTLTIQRTQQEDSAVYLCASSLAYRGANEQYFGPGTRLTVT.

There are a few counts of this clonotype. The chain uses TRBV11-2 and TRBJ2-5, with D possibly matching TRBD1 (5 bases). Germline V gene lookup returns CDR1 SGHAT and CDR2 FQNNGV. V was trimmed by 7 bases and J by 3 bases, leaving 15 bases between them. This CDR3 has 14 amino acids. The CDR3 DNA is TGTGCCAGCACTGACCCAGGACACGAAGAGACCCAGTACTTC. This gives the protein CASTDPGHEETQYF. The whole variable domain, remainder taken from reference TRBV11-2 and TRBJ2-5, is EAGVAQSPRYKIIEKRQSVAFWCNPISGHATLYWYQQILGQGPKLLIQFQNNGVVDDSQLPKDRFSAERLKGVDSTLKIQPAKLEDSAVYLCASTDPGHEETQYFGPGTRLLVL.

This clonotype was seen a few times. This chain's CDR3 is CASSVGAGVGSYEQYF. As DNA, the CDR3 is TGTGCCAGCAGCGTAGGGGCAGGGGTCGGGTCCTACGAGCAGTACTTC. The genes are TRBV9 and TRBJ2-7, with a weak D call TRBD1 (6 bases). V was pared by 0 bases and J by 1 base, with 14 bases between. The germline V gene encodes CDR1 SGDLS and CDR2 YYNGEE. This CDR3 comprises 16 residues. The variable domain in full, with the rest retrieved from reference TRBV9 and TRBJ2-7, is DSGVTQTPKHLITATGQRVTLRCSPRSGDLSVYWYQQSLDQGLQFLIQYYNGEERAKGNILERFSAQQFPDLHSELNLSSLELGDSALYFCASSVGAGVGSYEQYFGPGTRLTVT.

This clonotype was counted between two and nine times. In DNA, the CDR3 is TGCGCCAGCAGCCCCGCAAAGACCAAAAACATTCAGTACTTC. This translates into CASSPAKTKNIQYF. The V gene is TRBV4-3, the J gene TRBJ2-4; no definite D call. This CDR3 has 14 residues. With 4 bases removed from V and 2 bases from J, the gap between germline ends came to 9 bases. The germline V gene has CDR1 LGHNA and CDR2 YSLEER.

The DNA for the CDR3 is TGTGCCACCATGTCCGGGTACTACGAGCAGTACTTC. Translation: CATMSGYYEQYF. The chain has TRBV27 and TRBJ2-7; unclear D gene. Germline CDR1 and CDR2: MNHEY and SMNVEV (reference sequence). The length of the CDR3 is 12 residues. Trimming stripped 10 bases from V and 3 bases from J, with 13 bases between.

In its sample, this clonotype was seen a few times. V gene TRBV27 combines with J gene TRBJ1-4, with D perhaps matching TRBD1 (6 bases). Between the trimmed V and J ends, which lost 5 bases and 5 bases, there was a span of 18 bases. Germline V CDR1 and CDR2: MNHEY, SMNVEV (reference sequence). This CDR3 is 16 amino acids long. In DNA form, the CDR3 reads TGTGCCAGCAGTCCTGACCCGGACAGCGGAAATGAAAAACTGTTTTTT. It yields the protein CASSPDPDSGNEKLFF. The full variable domain, with the rest looked up from reference TRBV27 and TRBJ1-4, is EAQVTQNPRYLITVTGKKLTVTCSQNMNHEYMSWYRQDPGLGLRQIYYSMNVEVTDKGDVPEGYKVSRKEKRNFPLILESPSPNQTSLYFCASSPDPDSGNEKLFFGSGTQLSVL.

The chain recombines TRBV7-9 with TRBJ2-1; 7 bases agree with TRBD1. CDR3 size: 18 residues. With V trimmed by 1 base and J by 4 bases, 13 bases remained unmatched. Germline V gives CDR1 SEHNR, CDR2 FQNEAQ (reference sequence). The CDR3 protein is CASSLEWWDRDEYNEQFF. The CDR3 DNA is TGTGCCAGCAGCTTAGAATGGTGGGACAGAGATGAGTACAATGAGCAGTTCTTC.

The gene calls are TRBV20-1 and TRBJ2-3; 9 bases fit TRBD1. The germline gives CDR1 DFQATT, CDR2 SNEGSKA (reference sequence). The CDR3 is made up of 14 amino acids. J gave up 3 bases and V 4 bases, and 5 bases lay outside the gene matches. This CDR3 reads CSATGQGRTDTQYF. The CDR3 nucleotides are TGCAGTGCTACAGGACAGGGGCGGACAGATACGCAGTATTTT.

This clonotype was picked up a small number of times. The rearrangement joins TRBV7-6 to TRBJ2-7; 7 bases are a match to TRBD2. The CDR3 runs to 15 residues. Per germline, CDR1 SGHVS and CDR2 FNYEAQ. Unmatched junction bases numbered 11, after V lost 5 bases and J lost 4 bases. CDR3 protein: CASSPDGGGIYEQYF. The CDR3 region has the DNA TGTGCCAGCAGCCCAGATGGGGGGGGGATATACGAGCAGTACTTC.

The CDR3 spells CSAFHTFRGTGRSEQYF. The CDR3, as DNA: TGCAGTGCTTTTCATACGTTTAGGGGGACCGGGAGATCCGAGCAGTACTTC. The chain is built from TRBV20-1 and TRBJ2-7; TRBD1 or TRBD2 may be the D gene (6 bases each). Germline V gene sequence: CDR1 DFQATT, CDR2 SNEGSKA (reference sequence). The V end was cut by 5 bases, the J end by 6 bases, with 29 bases between. The length of the CDR3 is 17 residues.

The chain is built from TRBV29-1 and TRBJ2-2, with D hard to call. The CDR3 is 13 residues long. Looked up from germline, CDR1 is SQVTM and CDR2 is ANQGSEA. V lost 7 bases and J lost 6, with 15 bases in between. DNA of the CDR3: TGCAGCGGCCAGGCTAATTGGGCCGGGGAGCTGTTTTTT. Residues: CSGQANWAGELFF.

V and J are TRBV18 and TRBJ2-3; maybe TRBD2 (6 bases). Trimming left V 5 bases short and J 5 bases short, with 11 bases between. The CDR3 covers 13 residues. In germline, CDR1 is KGHSH, CDR2 LQKENI. The CDR3 coding sequence is TGTGCCAGCTCAGCAGGTAGCGGAGATACGCAGTATTTT. Protein product: CASSAGSGDTQYF.